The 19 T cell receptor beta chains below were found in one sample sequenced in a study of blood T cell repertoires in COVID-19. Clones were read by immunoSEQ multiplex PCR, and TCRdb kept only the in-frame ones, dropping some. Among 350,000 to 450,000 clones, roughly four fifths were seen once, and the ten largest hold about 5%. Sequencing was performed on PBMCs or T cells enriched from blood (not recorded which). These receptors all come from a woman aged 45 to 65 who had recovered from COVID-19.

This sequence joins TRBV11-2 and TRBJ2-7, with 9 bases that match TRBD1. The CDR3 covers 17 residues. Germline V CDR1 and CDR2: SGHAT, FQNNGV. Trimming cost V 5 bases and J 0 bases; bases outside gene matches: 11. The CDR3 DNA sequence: TGTGCCAGCAGCCCAAATCTGCCGGACAGGGGCTCCTACGAGCAGTACTTC. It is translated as CASSPNLPDRGSYEQYF. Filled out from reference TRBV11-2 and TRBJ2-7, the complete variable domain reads EAGVAQSPRYKIIEKRQSVAFWCNPISGHATLYWYQQILGQGPKLLIQFQNNGVVDDSQLPKDRFSAERLKGVDSTLKIQPAKLEDSAVYLCASSPNLPDRGSYEQYFGPGTRLTVT.

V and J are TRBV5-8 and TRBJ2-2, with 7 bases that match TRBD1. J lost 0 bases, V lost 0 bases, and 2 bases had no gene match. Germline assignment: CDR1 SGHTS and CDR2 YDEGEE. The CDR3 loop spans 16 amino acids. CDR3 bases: TGTGCCAGCAGCTTGGAAGGGGGCCCGAACACCGGGGAGCTGTTTTTT. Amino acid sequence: CASSLEGGPNTGELFF.

This chain's CDR3 is CASSLGLAGTYEQYF. The CDR3 region has the DNA TGTGCCAGCAGCTTGGGACTAGCGGGGACCTACGAGCAGTACTTC. The chain combines TRBV5-4 with TRBJ2-7; TRBD2 matches at 11 bases. The CDR3 loop spans 15 amino acids. Germline CDR1 and CDR2: SGHNT and YYREEE (reference sequence). The V gene end was trimmed by 0 bases and the J gene end by 2 bases; junction bases not matched to a gene: 1.

DNA of the CDR3: TGTGCCAGCAGCTTGACAGGGGCTAATGAAAAACTGTTTTTT. Protein: CASSLTGANEKLFF. The chain combines TRBV7-2 with TRBJ1-4; TRBD1 aligns across 8 bases. This CDR3 has 14 residues. CDR1 and CDR2 from the germline V gene are SGHTA and FQGNSA. The trim removed 3 bases at V and 3 bases at J, leaving 0 bases unmatched.

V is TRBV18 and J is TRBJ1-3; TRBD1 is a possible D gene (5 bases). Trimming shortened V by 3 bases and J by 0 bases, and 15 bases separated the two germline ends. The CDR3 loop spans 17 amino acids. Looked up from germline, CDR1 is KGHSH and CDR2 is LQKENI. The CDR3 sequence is CASSPGGAQSSGNTIYF. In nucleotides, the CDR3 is TGTGCCAGCTCACCGGGAGGGGCGCAGAGCTCTGGAAACACCATATATTTT.

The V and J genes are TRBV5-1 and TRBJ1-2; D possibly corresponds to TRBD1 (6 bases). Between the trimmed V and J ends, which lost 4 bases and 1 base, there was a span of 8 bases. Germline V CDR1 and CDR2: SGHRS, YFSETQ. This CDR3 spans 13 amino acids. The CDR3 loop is CASSKDSNYGYTF. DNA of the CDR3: TGCGCCAGCAGCAAGGACAGTAACTATGGCTACACCTTC.

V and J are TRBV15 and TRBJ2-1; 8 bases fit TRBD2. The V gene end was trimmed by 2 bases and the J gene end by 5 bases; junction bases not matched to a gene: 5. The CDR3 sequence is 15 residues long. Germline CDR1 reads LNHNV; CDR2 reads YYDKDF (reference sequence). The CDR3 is CATSRPSGFNNEQFF. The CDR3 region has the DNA TGTGCCACCAGCAGACCTAGCGGGTTCAACAATGAGCAGTTCTTC.

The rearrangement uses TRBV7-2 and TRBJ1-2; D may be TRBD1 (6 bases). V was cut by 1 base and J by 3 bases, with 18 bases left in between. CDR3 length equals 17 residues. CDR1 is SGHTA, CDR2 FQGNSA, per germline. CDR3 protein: CASSLGPPKQGDYGYTF. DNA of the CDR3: TGTGCCAGCAGCTTAGGTCCCCCCAAACAGGGCGACTATGGCTACACCTTC.

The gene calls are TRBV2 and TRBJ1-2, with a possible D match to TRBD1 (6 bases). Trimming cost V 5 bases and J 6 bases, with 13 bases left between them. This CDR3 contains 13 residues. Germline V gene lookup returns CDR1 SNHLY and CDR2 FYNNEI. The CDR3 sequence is CASSPTGFDGYTF. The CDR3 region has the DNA TGTGCCAGCAGTCCTACAGGGTTCGATGGCTACACCTTC.

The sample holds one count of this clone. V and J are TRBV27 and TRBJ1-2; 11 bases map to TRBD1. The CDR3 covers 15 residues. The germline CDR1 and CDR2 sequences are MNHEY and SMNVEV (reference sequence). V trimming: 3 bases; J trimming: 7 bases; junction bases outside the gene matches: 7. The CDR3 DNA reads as TGTGCCAGCAGTTTGGCACCAGGACAGGGGGCTGGCTACACCTTC. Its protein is CASSLAPGQGAGYTF.

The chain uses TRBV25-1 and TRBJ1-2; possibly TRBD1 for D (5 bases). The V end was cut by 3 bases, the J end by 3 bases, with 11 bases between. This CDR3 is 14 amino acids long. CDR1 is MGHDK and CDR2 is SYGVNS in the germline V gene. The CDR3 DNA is TGTGCCAGCAGTGATAGGGGCACCTACTATGGCTACACCTTC. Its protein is CASSDRGTYYGYTF.

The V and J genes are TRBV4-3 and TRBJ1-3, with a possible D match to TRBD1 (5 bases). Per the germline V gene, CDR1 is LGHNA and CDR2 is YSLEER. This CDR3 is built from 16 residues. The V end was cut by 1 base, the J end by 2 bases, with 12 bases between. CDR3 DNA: TGCGCCAGCAGCCAAGTTTCAGGGCTTACTGGAAACACCATATATTTT. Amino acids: CASSQVSGLTGNTIYF.

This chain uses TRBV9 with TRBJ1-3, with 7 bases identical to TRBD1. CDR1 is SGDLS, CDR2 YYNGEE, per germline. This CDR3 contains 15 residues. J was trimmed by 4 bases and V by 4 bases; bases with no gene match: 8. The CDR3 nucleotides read TGTGCCAGCAGCCCGGGGACAGAGCGCGGAAACACCATATATTTT. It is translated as CASSPGTERGNTIYF. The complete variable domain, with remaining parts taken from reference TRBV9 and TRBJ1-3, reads DSGVTQTPKHLITATGQRVTLRCSPRSGDLSVYWYQQSLDQGLQFLIQYYNGEERAKGNILERFSAQQFPDLHSELNLSSLELGDSALYFCASSPGTERGNTIYFGEGSWLTVV.

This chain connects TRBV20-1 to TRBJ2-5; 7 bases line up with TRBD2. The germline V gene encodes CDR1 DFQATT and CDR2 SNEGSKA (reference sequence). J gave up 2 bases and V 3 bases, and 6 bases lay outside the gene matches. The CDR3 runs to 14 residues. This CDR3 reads CSASLGLLQETQYF. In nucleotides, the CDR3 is TGCAGTGCTAGTTTGGGACTACTACAAGAGACCCAGTACTTC.

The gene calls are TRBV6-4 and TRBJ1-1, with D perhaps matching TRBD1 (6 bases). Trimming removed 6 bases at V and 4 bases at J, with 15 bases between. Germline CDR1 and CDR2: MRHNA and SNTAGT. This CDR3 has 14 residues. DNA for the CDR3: TGTGCCAGCAGGGCCGGTCAGGGGAGCACTGAAGCTTTCTTT. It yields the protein CASRAGQGSTEAFF.

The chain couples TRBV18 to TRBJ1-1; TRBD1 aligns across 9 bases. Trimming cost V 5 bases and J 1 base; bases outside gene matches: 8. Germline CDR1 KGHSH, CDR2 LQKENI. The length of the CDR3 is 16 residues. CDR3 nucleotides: TGTGCCAGCTCATTTCAAACAGGGGGCTGGAACACTGAAGCTTTCTTT. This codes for CASSFQTGGWNTEAFF.

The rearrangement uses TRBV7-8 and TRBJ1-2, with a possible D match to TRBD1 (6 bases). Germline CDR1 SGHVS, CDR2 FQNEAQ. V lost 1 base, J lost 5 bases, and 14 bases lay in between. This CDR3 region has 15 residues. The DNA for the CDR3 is TGTGCCAGCAGCTTAGTGTTGCAGGGGTTTTATGGCTACACCTTC. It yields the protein CASSLVLQGFYGYTF.

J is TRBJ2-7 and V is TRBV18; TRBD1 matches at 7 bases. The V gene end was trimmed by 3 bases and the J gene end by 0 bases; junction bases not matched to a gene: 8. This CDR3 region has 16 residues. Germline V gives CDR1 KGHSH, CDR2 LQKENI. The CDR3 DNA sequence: TGTGCCAGCTCACCTCCTCGACAGGGTAGCTCCTACGAGCAGTACTTC. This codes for CASSPPRQGSSYEQYF.

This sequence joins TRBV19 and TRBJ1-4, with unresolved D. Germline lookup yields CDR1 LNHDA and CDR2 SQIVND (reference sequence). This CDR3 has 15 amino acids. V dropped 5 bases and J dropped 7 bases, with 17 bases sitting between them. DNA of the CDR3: TGTGCCAGTAGTTCATCGGGAGGAGGGTCTGAAAAACTGTTTTTT. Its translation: CASSSSGGGSEKLFF.